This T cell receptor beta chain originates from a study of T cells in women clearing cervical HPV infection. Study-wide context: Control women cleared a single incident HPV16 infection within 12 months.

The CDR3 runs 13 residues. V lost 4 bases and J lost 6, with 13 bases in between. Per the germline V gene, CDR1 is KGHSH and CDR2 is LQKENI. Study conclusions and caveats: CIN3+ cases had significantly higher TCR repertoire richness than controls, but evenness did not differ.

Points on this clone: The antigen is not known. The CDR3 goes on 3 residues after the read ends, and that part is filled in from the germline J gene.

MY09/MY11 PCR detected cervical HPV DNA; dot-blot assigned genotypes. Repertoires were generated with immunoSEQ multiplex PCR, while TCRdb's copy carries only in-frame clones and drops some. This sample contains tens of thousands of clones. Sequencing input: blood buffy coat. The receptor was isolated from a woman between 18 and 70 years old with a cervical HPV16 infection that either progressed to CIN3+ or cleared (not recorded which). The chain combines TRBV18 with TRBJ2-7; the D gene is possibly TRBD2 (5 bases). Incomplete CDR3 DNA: TGTGCCAGCTCACGGTCCCAGGAGGCCGAG. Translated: CASSRSQEAE. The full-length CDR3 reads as CASSRSQEAEQYF.